This T cell receptor beta chain is drawn from a study of T cells after yellow fever vaccination. Study-wide background: Low-cell-number fractions underwent preparation using SMART-Seq v4 Ultra Low Input.

The V and J ends lost 6 bases and 1 base, in that order; junction bases with no gene match: 4. The CDR3 runs 15 residues. The germline V gene encodes CDR1 ENHRY and CDR2 SYGVKD. TCRdb re-derived calls from the 5' RACE reads in MiXCR, one entry per CDR3 protein. The sample records some 320,000 distinct CDR3 sequences, 8.7% being singletons. Study results and limitations: Though it reached lower strength, the secondary response hit its peak faster, day 5 versus 15. Highly abundant clonotypes carried over from the bulk population could end up in FACS-sorted repertoires as contaminants.

This clonotype appeared many times. Its antigen remains unidentified. The clonotype comes from a man aged 18 to 29 who received the YFV17D yellow fever vaccine. The genes are TRBV10-3 and TRBJ2-3, with 10 bases that match TRBD1. The input for sequencing was PBMCs, taken on the day of the first yellow fever vaccination. The CDR3 is CAIRGDRGRTDTQYF. Written as DNA, the CDR3 is TGTGCCATCAGGGGAGACAGGGGGCGCACAGATACGCAGTATTTT.